The 13 T cell receptor beta chains reported below all come from one sample, sequenced in a study of early T cells in non-severe SARS-CoV-2 infection. Each CDR3 protein gets one entry after TCRdb re-called the 5' RACE reads with MiXCR. The table includes about 100,000 distinct CDR3 sequences, less than 15% detected once. The sequenced material came from whole blood. The receptor source for this set is an adult who was a healthcare worker with PCR-confirmed SARS-CoV-2 infection or an uninfected control (not recorded which).

This clonotype appeared many times. The chain recombines TRBV2 with TRBJ2-3; D possibly matches TRBD1 or TRBD2 (5 bases each). Germline V gene sequence: CDR1 SNHLY, CDR2 FYNNEI. Trimming took off 3 bases at V and 5 bases at J, with 15 bases between the two ends. This CDR3 is built from 15 residues. Here the CDR3 DNA reads TGTGCCAGCAGTGATCAGAGGGGATCAGGAGATACGCAGTATTTT. Protein product: CASSDQRGSGDTQYF.

This clonotype was found a few times. The chain has TRBV6-2 or TRBV6-3 and TRBJ1-1; no clear D. The CDR3 runs 12 residues. Germline CDR1 and CDR2: MNHEY and SVGEGT. Trimming pared 0 bases from V and 7 bases from J, leaving 6 bases between. The CDR3 DNA follows: TGTGCCAGCAGTTACTCTCGGGGTGAAGCTTTCTTT. Amino acid sequence: CASSYSRGEAFF.

This clonotype was counted a few times. The chain links TRBV4-1 to TRBJ1-5, with 9 nucleotides matching TRBD1. V was clipped by 0 bases and J by 6 bases; unmatched bases: 9. The CDR3 is made up of 17 amino acids. CDR1 is MGHRA, CDR2 YSYEKL, per germline. CDR3 amino acids: CASSQDFGQGPFQPQHF. Here the CDR3 DNA reads TGCGCCAGCAGCCAAGATTTCGGACAGGGGCCATTTCAGCCCCAGCATTTT.

The V gene is TRBV11-2, the J gene TRBJ1-2; D call uncertain. This CDR3 comprises 15 residues. V gave up 2 bases and J gave up 2 bases, with 12 bases separating them. The germline gives CDR1 SGHAT, CDR2 FQNNGV. The CDR3, as DNA: TGTGCCAGCAGCTTACTGGGGTCTGGCAACTATGGCTACACCTTC. Encoded protein: CASSLLGSGNYGYTF.

The chain is built from TRBV5-1 and TRBJ2-5, with TRBD1 identical over 11 bases. Trimming took 2 bases from V and 2 from J; bases not matched to a gene: 2. Germline values: CDR1 SGHRS, CDR2 YFSETQ. The CDR3 extends over 15 amino acids. DNA for the CDR3: TGCGCCAGCAGCTTCGGGACAGGGGGACAAGAGACCCAGTACTTC. This gives the protein CASSFGTGGQETQYF.

V and J are TRBV28 and TRBJ2-7; D unclear. The CDR3 extends over 14 amino acids. CDR1 and CDR2 (germline): MDHEN, SYDVKM. Trimming took 3 bases from V and 3 from J, leaving 12 bases between them. Here the CDR3 reads CASSFPGAGYEQYF. DNA for the CDR3: TGTGCCAGCAGTTTCCCAGGAGCTGGCTACGAGCAGTACTTC. Full variable domain (remainder filled in from reference TRBV28 and TRBJ2-7): DVKVTQSSRYLVKRTGEKVFLECVQDMDHENMFWYRQDPGLGLRLIYFSYDVKMKEKGDIPEGYSVSREKKERFSLILESASTNQTSMYLCASSFPGAGYEQYFGPGTRLTVT.

This clonotype was counted ten times or more. The chain combines TRBV12-3 or TRBV12-4 with TRBJ1-2; 8 positions match TRBD1. The CDR3 consists of 15 residues. Germline trimming cut 3 bases from V and 6 bases from J; bases unmatched to any gene: 9. Here the CDR3 DNA reads TGTGCCAGCAGTTTGTTGGACAGGGTACCTAATGGCTACACCTTC. Amino acid sequence: CASSLLDRVPNGYTF.

In this sample, this clonotype turned up many times. The chain is built from TRBV4-2 and TRBJ1-1; the D gene is possibly TRBD1 (5 bases). CDR3 length: 16 amino acids. Trimming shortened V by 0 bases and J by 8 bases, and 19 bases separated the two germline ends. Per the germline V gene, CDR1 is LGHNA and CDR2 is YNFKEQ. The CDR3 nucleotides read TGTGCCAGCAGCCAAGATACAAGGGGCGCTTACCGCGAAGCTTTCTTT. This translates into CASSQDTRGAYREAFF.

The rearrangement joins TRBV6-1 to TRBJ1-5, with D tentatively TRBD1 (6 bases). This CDR3 spans 13 amino acids. The ends were cut back, 5 bases at V and 7 bases at J, with 12 bases in the middle. In germline, CDR1 is MNHNS, CDR2 SASEGT. The CDR3 sequence: CASSTGREQPQHF. The CDR3 nucleotides are TGTGCCAGCAGTACAGGGAGGGAGCAGCCCCAGCATTTT.

This chain links TRBV6-1 with TRBJ2-3, with 11 bases fitting TRBD2. Germline values: CDR1 MNHNS, CDR2 SASEGT. This CDR3 region has 19 residues. Losses at the gene ends were 3 bases for V and 0 bases for J; bases not matched to a gene: 11. CDR3 sequence: CASSDATLLAGASTDTQYF. The CDR3 region has the DNA TGTGCCAGCAGTGACGCGACCTTACTAGCGGGGGCTAGCACAGATACGCAGTATTTT.

This clonotype was seen a few times. This chain joins TRBV18 and TRBJ1-1; 8 bases fit TRBD1. The CDR3 sequence is 17 residues long. Germline V CDR1 and CDR2: KGHSH, LQKENI. The V segment lost 0 bases and the J segment 3 bases; nucleotides outside the gene matches: 9. The CDR3 loop reads CASSPPRQGMMDTEAFF. The DNA of the CDR3 is TGTGCCAGCTCACCACCGAGACAGGGGATGATGGACACTGAAGCTTTCTTT.

This clonotype came up many times. This chain joins TRBV5-1 and TRBJ1-1, with TRBD1 as a possible D gene (6 bases). The CDR3 runs 17 residues. The germline V gene encodes CDR1 SGHRS and CDR2 YFSETQ. The V end lost 0 bases, the J end lost 1 base, and 16 bases lay between the germline ends. The CDR3 bases are TGCGCCAGCAGCTTGGTCCCTTGGACAGAAACGAACACTGAAGCTTTCTTT. Its protein product is CASSLVPWTETNTEAFF.

The chain joins TRBV27 to TRBJ2-7; perhaps TRBD1 as D (5 bases). V lost 1 base and J 3 bases, leaving 13 bases between the germline ends. The germline V gene has CDR1 MNHEY and CDR2 SMNVEV (reference sequence). The CDR3 runs 15 residues. Here the CDR3 reads CASSLYPDTLYEQYF. The CDR3 DNA sequence: TGTGCCAGCAGTTTATACCCGGACACCCTCTACGAGCAGTACTTC.